Shown below are 9 T cell receptor beta chains from a single sample sequenced in a study of Ad26.COV2.S vaccination and SARS-CoV-2 variants. Data came from immunoSEQ multiplex PCR; TCRdb stores just in-frame clones and leaves some out. Among about 180,000 clones listed, around 88% were seen once. Sequencing was performed on peripheral blood, taken after recovery from COVID-19. These receptors all come from a human donor who had recovered from COVID-19.

The CDR3 DNA sequence: TGCGCCAGCAGCCAACCAGTTTCCCTCGGTGGGGCCAACGTCCTGACTTTC. It specifies CASSQPVSLGGANVLTF. The chain links TRBV4-1 to TRBJ2-6; unclear D gene. This CDR3 comprises 17 residues. Per germline, CDR1 MGHRA and CDR2 YSYEKL. V lost 2 bases, J lost 3 bases, and 14 bases lay in between.

The genes are TRBV29-1 and TRBJ1-6; possible D gene TRBD1, 5 bases. CDR1 and CDR2 from the germline V gene are SQVTM and ANQGSEA. CDR3 length: 13 amino acids. Trimming took 5 bases from V and 8 from J, leaving 13 bases between them. For the CDR3, the DNA is TGCAGCGTTCAGGAGGCAGGGTATTCACCCCTCCACTTT. Its translation: CSVQEAGYSPLHF.

This clone showed up just once. V and J are TRBV11-3 and TRBJ2-3; D may correspond to TRBD1 or TRBD2 (6 bases each). Trimming stripped 5 bases from V and 8 bases from J, with 17 bases between. Germline values: CDR1 SGHNT, CDR2 YENEEA. The CDR3 sequence is 14 residues long. For the CDR3, the DNA is TGTGCCAGCAGCCACCTAGGAGGGGGTGGTACGCAGTATTTT. It is translated as CASSHLGGGGTQYF.

This sequence joins TRBV5-1 and TRBJ1-3; a possible D gene is TRBD1 (5 bases). V was shortened by 6 bases and J by 0 bases, with 19 bases between the two germline ends. The CDR3 covers 17 residues. Germline loops: CDR1 SGHRS, CDR2 YFSETQ. CDR3 sequence: CASNHARGSYSGNTIYF. The CDR3, as DNA: TGCGCCAGCAATCACGCGAGGGGCTCGTACTCTGGAAACACCATATATTTT.

V gene TRBV7-8 combines with J gene TRBJ2-2; D is ambiguous. CDR3 length: 12 amino acids. Trimming left V 2 bases short and J 3 bases short, with 1 base between. Germline CDR1 reads SGHVS; CDR2 reads FQNEAQ. The CDR3 sequence: CASSLHTGELFF. The CDR3, as DNA: TGTGCCAGCAGCTTACACACCGGGGAGCTGTTTTTT.

This sequence joins TRBV20-1 and TRBJ2-7, with a tentative D call TRBD1 (6 bases). V was trimmed by 3 bases and J by 5 bases, leaving 20 bases between them. CDR1 and CDR2 (germline): DFQATT, SNEGSKA (reference sequence). CDR3 length: 15 amino acids. CDR3 nucleotides: TGCAGTGCTAGTGCTACCACGGGACAAATCAACGAGCAGTACTTC. Residues: CSASATTGQINEQYF.

The chain carries TRBV6-5 and TRBJ1-1; D perhaps matches TRBD1 (5 bases). The CDR3 length is 13 residues. V was cut by 6 bases and J by 3 bases, with 11 bases left in between. Germline lookup yields CDR1 MNHEY and CDR2 SVGAGI. CDR3 sequence reads: CASSNGGDTEAFF. The CDR3 DNA reads TGTGCCAGCAGCAACGGGGGGGACACTGAAGCTTTCTTT.

The chain combines TRBV7-9 with TRBJ2-1; D not resolved. Germline loops: CDR1 SEHNR, CDR2 FQNEAQ (reference sequence). The CDR3 contains 12 residues. V was cut by 5 bases and J by 10 bases, with 12 bases left in between. The CDR3 DNA sequence: TGTGCCAGCAGCCCGTTAGGTCGGGAGCAGTTCTTC. This encodes CASSPLGREQFF. The full variable domain, rest sourced from reference TRBV7-9 and TRBJ2-1, is DTGVSQNPRHKITKRGQNVTFRCDPISEHNRLYWYRQTLGQGPEFLTYFQNEAQLEKSRLLSDRFSAERPKGSFSTLEIQRTEQGDSAMYLCASSPLGREQFFGPGTRLTVL.

The genes are TRBV11-3 and TRBJ2-1, with TRBD2 identical over 7 bases. J gave up 4 bases and V 4 bases, and 10 bases lay outside the gene matches. From germline, CDR1 is SGHNT and CDR2 YENEEA. This CDR3 has 16 amino acids. CDR3 sequence: CASSSTGGGPYNEQFF. CDR3 nucleotide sequence: TGTGCCAGCAGCTCGACGGGGGGAGGGCCGTACAATGAGCAGTTCTTC.